Sequencing of this T cell receptor beta chain was carried out in a study of T cell responses to AZD1222 COVID-19 vaccine. Regarding the study as a whole: Following two doses of AZD1222, Spike-specific TCR breadth and depth rose.

With regard to this clone: Its cognate antigen is unknown.

The V and J ends lost 0 bases and 3 bases respectively, with 12 bases between them. The CDR3 contains 15 residues. Per germline, CDR1 LGHNA and CDR2 YNFKEQ. Sequencing used immunoSEQ multiplex PCR; TCRdb keeps in-frame clones, though not all of them. There are around 130,000 clones in the sample; 94% occur only once, and roughly 7.2% lies in the top ten. The chain joins TRBV4-2 to TRBJ2-7, with D possibly being TRBD1 or TRBD2 (5 bases each). This sample comprised peripheral blood, obtained on day 0 of AZD1222 vaccination. This sequence originates from an adult in good health. This CDR3 reads CASSQDGVGVYEQYF. CDR3 nucleotides: TGTGCCAGCAGCCAAGACGGGGTGGGGGTCTACGAGCAGTACTTC.